These T cell receptor beta chains were read from a single sample in a study of PD-L1 blockade in urothelial cancer. Clones were sequenced by immunoSEQ multiplex PCR, and TCRdb holds only the in-frame ones, with some missing. The sample has around 100,000 clones; around 87% are singletons. Sequenced here: PBMCs, sampled around atezolizumab (anti-PD-L1) treatment. All receptors come from a man aged 55 to 70 with urothelial cancer. The CDR3 runs from the conserved cysteine through the conserved F or W. The D gene is left open where the match is weak. Clone size, where shown, is once, few, many, or a class for clones that have expanded.

v_call	j_call	clone_size	d_call	cdr3_aa	cdr3_nt
TRBV5-1	TRBJ2-7	.	.	CASSLVRGAREQYF	TGCGCCAGCAGCTTGGTTCGGGGGGCGCGGGAGCAGTACTTC
TRBV28	TRBJ1-1	.	.	CASSSSSFRVGNTEAFF	TGTGCCAGCAGTAGCTCCTCGTTCAGGGTCGGGAACACTGAAGCTTTCTTT
TRBV7-8	TRBJ2-1	.	.	CASSLTRESTYNEQFF	TGTGCCAGCAGCTTAACCCGAGAGTCAACTTACAATGAGCAGTTCTTC
TRBV7-9	TRBJ2-7	few	TRBD1	CASSSAWTGGTPGEQYF	TGTGCCAGCAGCTCCGCCTGGACAGGGGGCACTCCCGGCGAGCAGTACTTC
TRBV5-1	TRBJ2-7	.	.	CASISSPSSYEQYF	TGCGCCAGCATCTCATCCCCCAGCTCCTACGAGCAGTACTTC
TRBV25-1	TRBJ2-2	.	.	CASSESRGYAGELFF	TGTGCCAGCAGTGAATCCAGGGGTTACGCCGGGGAGCTGTTTTTT
TRBV23-1	TRBJ1-5	few	.	CAIPQGSNQPQHF	TGCGCCATTCCTCAGGGGAGCAATCAGCCCCAGCATTTT
TRBV7-6	TRBJ2-5	.	.	CASTTGSETQYF	TGTGCCAGCACCACCGGTTCCGAGACCCAGTACTTC
TRBV28	TRBJ1-5	.	.	CASSLGQSLGPQHF	TGTGCCAGCAGTTTGGGGCAGTCTTTAGGGCCCCAGCATTTT
TRBV18	TRBJ1-4	once	.	CASSHGRENEKLFF	TGTGCCAGCTCACACGGACGGGAAAATGAAAAACTGTTTTTT
TRBV5-1	TRBJ2-7	.	TRBD1	CASSPDRVVDEQYF	TGCGCCAGCAGTCCAGACAGGGTAGTTGACGAGCAGTACTTC
TRBV6-1	TRBJ2-1	.	.	CASSGASSMSSYNEQFF	TGTGCCAGCAGTGGGGCTAGCTCCATGAGCTCCTACAATGAGCAGTTCTTC
TRBV7-8	TRBJ1-1	.	.	CASSLEGGTEAFF	TGTGCCAGCAGCTTAGAGGGGGGGACTGAAGCTTTCTTT
TRBV5-1	TRBJ2-4	.	TRBD1	CASSPPGQTAKNIQYF	TGCGCCAGCAGCCCCCCGGGACAGACTGCCAAAAACATTCAGTACTTC
TRBV5-1	TRBJ2-7	.	TRBD2	CASRAPGLAGVHEQYF	TGCGCCAGCAGGGCGCCGGGACTAGCGGGAGTCCACGAGCAGTACTTC
TRBV6-5	TRBJ1-2	.	.	CASSYAWLSANGYTF	TGTGCCAGCAGTTACGCCTGGCTCAGCGCGAATGGCTACACCTTC
TRBV27	TRBJ2-7	.	.	CASSLGGFSYEQYF	TGTGCCAGCAGTTTGGGGGGTTTCTCCTACGAGCAGTACTTC
TRBV7-2	TRBJ2-2	.	.	CASSLELDAGELFF	TGTGCCAGCAGCTTAGAACTAGACGCCGGGGAGCTGTTTTTT